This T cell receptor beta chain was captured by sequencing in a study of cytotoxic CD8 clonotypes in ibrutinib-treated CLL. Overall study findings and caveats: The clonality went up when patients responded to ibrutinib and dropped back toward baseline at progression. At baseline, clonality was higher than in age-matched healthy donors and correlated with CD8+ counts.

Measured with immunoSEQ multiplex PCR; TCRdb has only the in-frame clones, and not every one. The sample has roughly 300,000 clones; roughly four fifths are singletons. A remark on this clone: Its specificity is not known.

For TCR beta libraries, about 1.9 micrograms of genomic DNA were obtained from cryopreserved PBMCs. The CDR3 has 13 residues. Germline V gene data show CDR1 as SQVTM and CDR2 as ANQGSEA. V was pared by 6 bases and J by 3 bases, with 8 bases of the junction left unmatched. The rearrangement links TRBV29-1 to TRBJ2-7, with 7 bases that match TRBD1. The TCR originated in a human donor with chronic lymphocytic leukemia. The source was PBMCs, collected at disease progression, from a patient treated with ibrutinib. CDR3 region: CSVLPGQSYEQYF. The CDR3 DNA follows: TGCAGCGTCTTACCGGGACAGAGCTACGAGCAGTACTTC.